This entry lists 21 T cell receptor beta chains sequenced from one sample in a study of regulatory T cells in long-lasting Graves disease. Libraries of TCR beta came from iRepertoire HTBI primers plus Arm-PCR of CDR3 regions. MiXCR, applied by TCRdb to the multiplex PCR reads, yields one record per CDR3 protein. Of nearly 350,000 distinct CDR3 sequences detected, about 18% appear once; the ten largest clones hold 25% to 35%. The sample's time point: persistent/refractory GD, antithyroid drugs over 5 years with positive TRAb. PBMCs provided the RNA from which the TCR library was made. This specimen was peripheral blood mononuclear cells (PBMCs), taken when the disease was refractory, from a patient treated with antithyroid drugs. The receptors here all came from a female donor with Graves disease.

This clonotype appeared a few times. V usage is TRBV9 and J usage is TRBJ2-7; D unclear. Between the trimmed V and J ends, which lost 0 bases and 7 bases, there was a span of 14 bases. This CDR3 is 14 amino acids long. Germline lookup yields CDR1 SGDLS and CDR2 YYNGEE. In nucleotides, the CDR3 is TGTGCCAGCAGCGTAGAGAAGGGTTGGGATGAGCAGTACTTC. Translating it yields CASSVEKGWDEQYF.

This clonotype appeared many times. The chain links TRBV28 to TRBJ1-1, with 7 bases aligning to TRBD1. From germline, CDR1 is MDHEN and CDR2 SYDVKM. Unmatched junction bases numbered 18, after V lost 5 bases and J lost 0 bases. The CDR3 consists of 19 residues. CDR3 bases: TGTGCCAGCAGTAGTAAGGGGGACCGACAGGGTTTTATGAACACTGAAGCTTTCTTT. This codes for CASSSKGDRQGFMNTEAFF.

This clonotype has a count of ten or more. The V call is TRBV5-1, the J call TRBJ2-7, with D possibly being TRBD2 (6 bases). The CDR3 is 16 amino acids. V lost 0 bases and J lost 1, with 14 bases in between. CDR1 is SGHRS, CDR2 YFSETQ, per germline. The CDR3 coding sequence is TGCGCCAGCAGCTTGGGGAGGGGTCGTGTGTCCTACGAGCAGTACTTC. It encodes CASSLGRGRVSYEQYF.

The chain has TRBV7-8 and TRBJ2-1; TRBD2 matches at 11 bases. CDR1 is SGHVS, CDR2 FQNEAQ, per germline. The CDR3 loop spans 16 amino acids. The V and J ends lost 4 bases and 4 bases, in that order; junction bases with no gene match: 6. The CDR3 nucleotides are TGTGCCAGCAGCTATCCGGGACTAGCGGAATACAATGAGCAGTTCTTC. Translation: CASSYPGLAEYNEQFF.

This clonotype showed up many times. The chain recombines TRBV13 with TRBJ1-1; D might be TRBD1 (5 bases). This CDR3 contains 14 residues. Germline CDR1 is PRHDT and CDR2 is FYEKMQ (reference sequence). Trimming shortened V by 1 base and J by 4 bases, and 10 bases separated the two germline ends. In nucleotides, the CDR3 is TGTGCCAGCAGCTTAGTCTTGGGGGGCACTGAAGCTTTCTTT. Amino acids: CASSLVLGGTEAFF.

This clonotype appeared many times. V usage is TRBV2 and J usage is TRBJ1-5; D uncertain. This CDR3 has 14 amino acids. The germline V gene encodes CDR1 SNHLY and CDR2 FYNNEI. With 3 bases removed from V and 3 bases from J, the gap between germline ends came to 9 bases. The CDR3 region has the DNA TGTGCCAGCAGTGAGGGGAGTTACAATCAGCCCCAGCATTTT. Translation: CASSEGSYNQPQHF.

This clonotype appeared a few times. V usage is TRBV11-2 and J usage is TRBJ2-1; 11 bases map to TRBD2. There are 15 residues in the CDR3. The V segment lost 3 bases and the J segment 4 bases; nucleotides outside the gene matches: 2. Germline V gene sequence: CDR1 SGHAT, CDR2 FQNNGV. The CDR3 region has the DNA TGTGCCAGCAGCTTGACTAGCGGGGCTTACAATGAGCAGTTCTTC. Amino acid sequence: CASSLTSGAYNEQFF. Using reference TRBV11-2 and TRBJ2-1 for the parts outside the CDR3, the full variable domain is EAGVAQSPRYKIIEKRQSVAFWCNPISGHATLYWYQQILGQGPKLLIQFQNNGVVDDSQLPKDRFSAERLKGVDSTLKIQPAKLEDSAVYLCASSLTSGAYNEQFFGPGTRLTVL.

This clonotype was counted many times. The chain joins TRBV10-1 to TRBJ2-5, with 9 nucleotides matching TRBD1. V lost 4 bases, J lost 6 bases, and 9 bases stayed unmatched. Germline loops: CDR1 WNHNN, CDR2 SYGVQD (reference sequence). The CDR3 runs 15 residues. The chain's CDR3 is CASSVLPGQGKTQYF. The DNA of the CDR3 is TGCGCCAGCAGTGTGCTCCCGGGACAGGGAAAGACCCAGTACTTC.

This clonotype was recorded at least ten times. The genes are TRBV7-2 and TRBJ2-5, with 15 bases identical to TRBD2. From germline, CDR1 is SGHTA and CDR2 FQGNSA. The V gene end was trimmed by 1 base and the J gene end by 3 bases; junction bases not matched to a gene: 6. The CDR3 has 18 amino acids. The CDR3, as DNA: TGTGCCAGCAGCTTAGTGGGACTAGCGGGGGGTATCAAAGAGACCCAGTACTTC. It translates to CASSLVGLAGGIKETQYF.

The chain combines TRBV6-2 or TRBV6-3 with TRBJ2-6, with D uncertain. The CDR3 totals 15 residues. Germline CDR1 is MNHEY and CDR2 is SVGEGT. The germline V and J ends were trimmed by 5 bases and 0 bases, with 8 bases remaining between them. CDR3 sequence (DNA): TGTGCCAGCAGTGGCTTACGCTCTGGGGCCAACGTCCTGACTTTC. Translated, it gives CASSGLRSGANVLTF.

The J gene is TRBJ2-7, the V gene TRBV20-1, with 11 bases lining up with TRBD1. This CDR3 is built from 15 residues. Germline CDR1 reads DFQATT; CDR2 reads SNEGSKA (reference sequence). The V segment lost 1 base and the J segment 1 base; nucleotides outside the gene matches: 3. The CDR3 DNA reads TGCAGTGCTAGAGGAGGGACAGGGGGTTCCTACGAGCAGTACTTC. It codes for CSARGGTGGSYEQYF.

This clonotype has only a few counts. The V call is TRBV19, the J call TRBJ2-4; D call uncertain. V dropped 5 bases and J dropped 0 bases, with 11 bases sitting between them. The length of the CDR3 is 15 residues. Germline values: CDR1 LNHDA, CDR2 SQIVND (reference sequence). The CDR3 DNA follows: TGTGCCAGTAGTGGATCTCTTTTAGCCAAAAACATTCAGTACTTC. The encoded protein is CASSGSLLAKNIQYF.

The genes are TRBV5-1 and TRBJ2-5, with unresolved D. V was clipped by 4 bases and J by 0 bases, with 4 bases between them. Germline V gene lookup returns CDR1 SGHRS and CDR2 YFSETQ. This CDR3 is 12 amino acids long. The CDR3 bases are TGCGCCAGCAGCGCGAACCAAGAGACCCAGTACTTC. Its protein product is CASSANQETQYF.

In this sample, this clonotype turned up many times. The rearrangement links TRBV6-1 to TRBJ2-5; 12 bases fit TRBD2. Germline trimming cut 5 bases from V and 4 bases from J; bases unmatched to any gene: 5. CDR1 MNHNS and CDR2 SASEGT come from the germline V gene. The CDR3 length is 15 residues. The CDR3, as DNA: TGTGCCAGCAGTCTAGCGGGGGGGCCCACAGAGACCCAGTACTTC. Residues: CASSLAGGPTETQYF.

This clonotype has a count of ten or more. V and J are TRBV2 and TRBJ1-2; unclear D gene. The V and J ends lost 8 bases and 3 bases respectively, with 13 bases between them. The CDR3 totals 13 residues. Germline V gives CDR1 SNHLY, CDR2 FYNNEI. For the CDR3, the DNA is TGTGCCAGCGGCACTGGGTCGTACTATGGCTACACCTTC. Its translation: CASGTGSYYGYTF.

This clonotype occurred a few times. The chain employs TRBV29-1 and TRBJ2-7; D is possibly TRBD2 (7 bases). This CDR3 has 14 amino acids. The germline CDR1 and CDR2 sequences are SQVTM and ANQGSEA. Trimming took 3 bases from V and 3 from J, leaving 15 bases between them. CDR3 loop: CSVEGRGGNYEQYF. CDR3 nucleotides: TGCAGCGTTGAGGGGAGGGGGGGAAACTACGAGCAGTACTTC.

This clonotype was detected many times. This chain connects TRBV27 to TRBJ1-4; TRBD1 might be the D (5 bases). V shed 8 bases and J shed 8 bases, with 27 bases lying between them. Germline V gives CDR1 MNHEY, CDR2 SMNVEV (reference sequence). CDR3 length equals 17 residues. The DNA for the CDR3 is TGTGCCAGCTGGGTACCTGTCAATAGGGGAATGGTGGAAAAACTGTTTTTT. This translates into CASWVPVNRGMVEKLFF. The full variable domain, with the rest looked up from reference TRBV27 and TRBJ1-4, is EAQVTQNPRYLITVTGKKLTVTCSQNMNHEYMSWYRQDPGLGLRQIYYSMNVEVTDKGDVPEGYKVSRKEKRNFPLILESPSPNQTSLYFCASWVPVNRGMVEKLFFGSGTQLSVL.

This clonotype was counted ten times or more. The chain is built from TRBV13 and TRBJ1-1, with 7 bases identical to TRBD1. V was clipped by 2 bases and J by 7 bases; unmatched bases: 7. The CDR3 has 14 residues. Looked up from germline, CDR1 is PRHDT and CDR2 is FYEKMQ (reference sequence). The CDR3 protein is CASSLLTGPDEAFF. The CDR3 DNA follows: TGTGCCAGCAGCTTATTGACAGGGCCTGATGAAGCTTTCTTT.

In its sample, this clonotype was seen a few times. The rearrangement joins TRBV25-1 to TRBJ1-6; D not certain. The V gene lost 2 bases and the J gene lost 10 bases, with 12 bases spanning the gap. Germline lookup yields CDR1 MGHDK and CDR2 SYGVNS. The CDR3 has 14 residues. CDR3 bases: TGTGCCAGCAGTGAAGGAGGGAGTCGCTCACCCCTCCACTTT. As protein: CASSEGGSRSPLHF.

This clonotype came up many times. The rearrangement uses TRBV20-1 and TRBJ2-7; D tentatively reads TRBD1 or TRBD2 (7 bases each). Germline V gene sequence: CDR1 DFQATT, CDR2 SNEGSKA (reference sequence). This CDR3 spans 15 amino acids. Trimming removed 6 bases at V and 4 bases at J, with 22 bases between. The CDR3 DNA is TGCAGTGCCAGCGCCCGACAGGGAGGGAGGTACGAGCAGTACTTC. This gives the protein CSASARQGGRYEQYF.

This clonotype was observed many times. This chain uses TRBV28 with TRBJ2-7; D not certain. Germline V CDR1 and CDR2: MDHEN, SYDVKM. V dropped 6 bases and J dropped 7 bases, with 7 bases sitting between them. This CDR3 spans 10 amino acids. The CDR3 coding sequence is TGTGCCAGCAGCTTAGGGGAGCAGTACTTC. It codes for CASSLGEQYF.